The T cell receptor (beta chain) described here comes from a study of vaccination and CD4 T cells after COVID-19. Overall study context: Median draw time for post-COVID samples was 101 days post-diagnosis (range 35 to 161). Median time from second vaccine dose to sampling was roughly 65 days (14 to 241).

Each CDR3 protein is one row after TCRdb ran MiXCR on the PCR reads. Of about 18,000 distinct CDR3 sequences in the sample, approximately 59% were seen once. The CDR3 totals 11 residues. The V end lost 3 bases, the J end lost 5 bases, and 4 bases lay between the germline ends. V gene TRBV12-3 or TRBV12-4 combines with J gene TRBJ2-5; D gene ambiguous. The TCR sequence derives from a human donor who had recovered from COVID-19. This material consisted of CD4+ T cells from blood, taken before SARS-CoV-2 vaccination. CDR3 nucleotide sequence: TGTGCCAGCAGTTTTGGTGAGACCCAGTACTTC. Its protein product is CASSFGETQYF.